The clone carrying this T cell receptor beta chain occurred a few times. The data were taken from a study of metastatic and nonmetastatic thyroid tumors. Study at large: Thyroid patients, malignant and benign, had repertoires compared across blood and tumor or nodule tissue.

Through MiXCR, TCRdb re-clonotyped the PCR reads. The table has some 26,000 clones, around 3.5% seen once. Prior to thyroid surgery, none of the patients had received any treatment. V was shortened by 2 bases and J by 0 bases, with 7 bases between the two germline ends. The germline CDR1 and CDR2 sequences are SGHTA and FQGNSA. This CDR3 is built from 14 residues. V usage is TRBV7-2 and J usage is TRBJ1-1; D possibly corresponds to TRBD1 (5 bases). The source is a male donor with papillary thyroid cancer or a benign thyroid nodule (not recorded which). Some clones in this sample may be carry-over from other donors' samples. The specimen sequenced was blood. The CDR3 sequence: CASSLTTVNTEAFF. In DNA, the CDR3 is TGTGCCAGCAGCTTAACGACAGTGAACACTGAAGCTTTCTTT. The whole variable domain, filled in from reference TRBV7-2 and TRBJ1-1, reads GAGVSQSPSNKVTEKGKDVELRCDPISGHTALYWYRQSLGQGLEFLIYFQGNSAPDKSGLPSDRFSAERTGGSVSTLTIQRTQQEDSAVYLCASSLTTVNTEAFFGQGTRLTVV.